This entry lists 16 T cell receptor beta chains sequenced from one sample in a study of T cell responses to AZD1222 COVID-19 vaccine. Method: immunoSEQ multiplex PCR; TCRdb's copy keeps in-frame clones and lacks some. The sample shows more than 100,000 clones, 75% to 90% of them seen only once. Sample: peripheral blood, taken 28 days after the second AZD1222 dose. These receptors came from an adult who received the AZD1222 COVID-19 vaccine.

V and J are TRBV7-2 and TRBJ1-2; TRBD1 might be the D (6 bases). The V and J ends lost 1 base and 7 bases respectively, with 13 bases between them. The CDR3 contains 14 residues. Germline-derived CDR1 and CDR2 are SGHTA and FQGNSA. The CDR3 DNA is TGTGCCAGCAGCTTAGGTTGGGGGGCGGTTGGCTACACCTTC. As protein: CASSLGWGAVGYTF.

The chain carries TRBV6-2 or TRBV6-3 and TRBJ1-2; no clear D gene. The CDR3 sequence is 13 residues long. Trimming stripped 0 bases from V and 8 bases from J, with 10 bases between. Germline V gene sequence: CDR1 MNHEY, CDR2 SVGEGT. CDR3 sequence (DNA): TGTGCCAGCAGTTACTCATCAATTCGCGGCTACACCTTC. Its translation: CASSYSSIRGYTF.

In this sample, this clone turned up once. V and J are TRBV7-9 and TRBJ2-7; TRBD1 aligns across 7 bases. The CDR3 has 14 amino acids. Trimming at V came to 5 bases and at J to 7 bases, leaving 11 bases not matched to a gene. Germline CDR1 SEHNR, CDR2 FQNEAQ (reference sequence). CDR3 amino acids: CASSPTGAPGEQYF. The CDR3 DNA reads TGTGCCAGCAGCCCAACAGGGGCGCCCGGAGAGCAGTACTTC.

The CDR3 nucleotides are TGTGCCAGCAGCCCCGGAGCGGGCCAGCCCCAGCATTTT. Amino acid sequence: CASSPGAGQPQHF. The J gene is TRBJ1-5, the V gene TRBV7-9; D is ambiguous. CDR1 SEHNR and CDR2 FQNEAQ come from the germline V gene (reference sequence). V lost 5 bases and J lost 7, with 12 bases in between. The CDR3 is made up of 13 amino acids.

The CDR3 protein is CASSPRQVDSPLHF. The CDR3 DNA reads as TGTGCCAGTAGTCCTCGACAGGTCGATTCACCCCTCCACTTT. The V call is TRBV19, the J call TRBJ1-6; tentative D call: TRBD1 (6 bases). Germline-derived CDR1 and CDR2 are LNHDA and SQIVND (reference sequence). CDR3 length: 14 amino acids. V was pared by 5 bases and J by 8 bases, with 13 bases between.

The table lists this clone with a count of one. This CDR3 is CASRASGAVQVYEQYF. CDR3 nucleotides: TGTGCCAGCAGGGCCTCGGGGGCGGTTCAAGTTTACGAGCAGTACTTC. The chain links TRBV28 to TRBJ2-7; D may be TRBD1 or TRBD2 (6 bases each). The germline V gene encodes CDR1 MDHEN and CDR2 SYDVKM. V gave up 6 bases and J gave up 4 bases, with 22 bases separating them. The CDR3 covers 16 residues.

This rearrangement joins TRBV5-5 to TRBJ1-2; maybe TRBD1 (6 bases). The ends were cut back, 5 bases at V and 3 bases at J, with 14 bases in the middle. The germline gives CDR1 SGHKS, CDR2 YYEKEE (reference sequence). This CDR3 comprises 14 residues. In DNA form, the CDR3 reads TGTGCCAGCAGGGCTAGGGACATAGACTATGGCTACACCTTC. Its protein is CASRARDIDYGYTF.

This rearrangement joins TRBV29-1 to TRBJ1-1, with 11 bases matching TRBD1. V lost 6 bases to trimming and J lost 4 bases; unmatched junction nucleotides: 4. Germline loops: CDR1 SQVTM, CDR2 ANQGSEA. This CDR3 is 13 amino acids long. CDR3 amino acids: CSVDRGRITEAFF. The CDR3 DNA reads as TGCAGCGTGGACAGGGGGCGGATCACTGAAGCTTTCTTT. The complete variable domain, with remaining parts taken from reference TRBV29-1 and TRBJ1-1, reads SAVISQKPSRDICQRGTSLTIQCQVDSQVTMMFWYRQQPGQSLTLIATANQGSEATYESGFVIDKFPISRPNLTFSTLTVSNMSPEDSSIYLCSVDRGRITEAFFGQGTRLTVV.

This clone is medium-sized (0.01 to 0.1%). The chain combines TRBV15 with TRBJ2-3; 8 bases fit TRBD1. The CDR3 loop spans 17 amino acids. Germline V lookup: CDR1 LNHNV, CDR2 YYDKDF (reference sequence). V lost 3 bases, J lost 5 bases, and 13 bases stayed unmatched. The CDR3 protein is CATSSDTGGSVGDTQYF. CDR3 nucleotide sequence: TGTGCCACCAGCAGTGACACAGGGGGTAGTGTCGGAGATACGCAGTATTTT. The full variable domain, completed using reference TRBV15 and TRBJ2-3, is DAMVIQNPRYQVTQFGKPVTLSCSQTLNHNVMYWYQQKSSQAPKLLFHYYDKDFNNEADTPDNFQSRRPNTSFCFLDIRSPGLGDTAMYLCATSSDTGGSVGDTQYFGPGTRLTVL.

The rearrangement links TRBV19 to TRBJ2-3; D is possibly TRBD1 or TRBD2 (7 bases each). The CDR3 length is 14 residues. From germline, CDR1 is LNHDA and CDR2 SQIVND (reference sequence). V lost 10 bases and J lost 5, with 19 bases in between. CDR3 region: CATTRGGQGDTQYF. The DNA for the CDR3 is TGTGCCACCACCAGGGGGGGGCAGGGAGATACGCAGTATTTT.

The chain employs TRBV18 and TRBJ1-2; D is ambiguous. The CDR3 totals 14 residues. Germline V gene data show CDR1 as KGHSH and CDR2 as LQKENI. The V end lost 2 bases, the J end lost 6 bases, and 13 bases lay between the germline ends. CDR3 nucleotide sequence: TGTGCCAGCTCACCAGGAGGAGGGCTAAATGGCTACACCTTC. Its protein is CASSPGGGLNGYTF.

The chain combines TRBV19 with TRBJ1-2, with a tentative D call TRBD1 (6 bases). Germline V gene lookup returns CDR1 LNHDA and CDR2 SQIVND (reference sequence). Trimming stripped 9 bases from V and 5 bases from J, with 13 bases between. There are 12 residues in the CDR3. Here the CDR3 DNA reads TGTGCCAGCTCCGGGGGCGATTATGGCTACACCTTC. Its protein product is CASSGGDYGYTF.

This chain uses TRBV10-3 with TRBJ1-5; D unresolved. Germline CDR1 reads ENHRY; CDR2 reads SYGVKD. The CDR3 consists of 14 residues. V dropped 5 bases and J dropped 5 bases, with 13 bases sitting between them. CDR3 residues: CAISLGPSDQPQHF. The CDR3, as DNA: TGTGCCATCAGTTTAGGGCCCTCCGATCAGCCCCAGCATTTT.

This rearrangement joins TRBV5-1 to TRBJ1-3; no reliable D call. Trimming stripped 1 base from V and 2 bases from J, with 10 bases between. CDR1 is SGHRS and CDR2 is YFSETQ in the germline V gene. CDR3 length: 15 amino acids. The CDR3 is CASSLTEVAGNTIYF. CDR3 in DNA: TGCGCCAGCAGCTTGACGGAGGTGGCTGGAAACACCATATATTTT.

This chain uses TRBV7-2 with TRBJ1-2; 9 nucleotides line up with TRBD1. This CDR3 contains 18 residues. The V gene's germline CDR1 is SGHTA and CDR2 FQGNSA. J lost 1 base, V lost 1 base, and 10 bases had no gene match. CDR3 nucleotide sequence: TGTGCCAGCAGCTTAGGCTCCACGTTGACAGGGGGTAACTATGGCTACACCTTC. Translated: CASSLGSTLTGGNYGYTF.

V gene TRBV5-1 combines with J gene TRBJ2-2, with unresolved D. V lost 0 bases to trimming and J lost 0 bases, with 6 bases between them. The germline V gene has CDR1 SGHRS and CDR2 YFSETQ. The CDR3 loop spans 15 amino acids. The CDR3 region has the DNA TGCGCCAGCAGCTTGGCTCTATCGAACACCGGGGAGCTGTTTTTT. Protein sequence: CASSLALSNTGELFF.